This T cell receptor beta chain was captured by sequencing in a study of T cell responses to AZD1222 COVID-19 vaccine. Data came from immunoSEQ multiplex PCR; TCRdb stores just in-frame clones and leaves some out. The sample contains 97,000 or so clones, approximately 89% of which appear only once. The CDR3 totals 14 residues. Germline loops: CDR1 LNHDA, CDR2 SQIVND (reference sequence). V gave up 5 bases and J gave up 8 bases, with 16 bases separating them. The sequence derives from an adult who received the AZD1222 COVID-19 vaccine. This chain joins TRBV19 and TRBJ2-1; no firm D call. The sequencing here drew on peripheral blood, taken 28 days after the second AZD1222 dose. CDR3 region: CASSPFVAGDEQFF. Here the CDR3 DNA reads TGTGCCAGTAGTCCCTTCGTAGCCGGCGATGAGCAGTTCTTC.